A single sample gave rise to the 26 T cell receptor beta chains below, sequenced in a study of shared clonotypes between healthy human individuals (TCRdb year 2020). Library prep was done by the immunoSEQ multiplex PCR assay. TCRdb took this table from immuneACCESS and kept in-frame rearrangements with V and J called. Such tables lack part of the clones; where checked against another copy, unresolved V genes explain under half of the gap, and the rest is unexplained. The sample data list about 2,100,000 clones, and 85% to 95% of these were observed just once. Around 1.7% of the sample lies in the top ten. CD8 naive samples were CD45RO-negative cells positively selected for CCR7, giving a CD45RA+CCR7+ population that excluded TemRA cells. Sequencing input: naive CD8+ T cells from PBMCs. The sample's cell subset or site, from its label and the paper: CD45RA+CCR7+. These TCRs come from a man aged 18 to 29 in good health. Some clones in this sample may be carry-over from other donors' samples.

Comment on this clone: Other DNA sequences of this sample code for an identical CDR3. The rearrangement links TRBV6-5 to TRBJ2-7; TRBD1 might be the D (5 bases). Germline assignment: CDR1 MNHEY and CDR2 SVGAGI. V shed 2 bases and J shed 4 bases, with 9 bases lying between them. This CDR3 contains 13 residues. As DNA, the CDR3 is TGTGCCAGCAGTTACGGGGCAGGGTACGAGCAGTACTTC. It yields the protein CASSYGAGYEQYF.

V gene TRBV10-2 combines with J gene TRBJ2-1; 10 positions agree with TRBD2. Per germline, CDR1 WSHSY and CDR2 SAAADI. V was clipped by 4 bases and J by 4 bases; unmatched bases: 1. This CDR3 spans 14 amino acids. The CDR3 sequence: CASSGLAGYNEQFF. DNA of the CDR3: TGCGCCAGCAGTGGACTAGCGGGTTACAATGAGCAGTTCTTC.

This clone was counted a single time. The CDR3 protein is CASSQDLRGQTSSGANVLTF. The DNA for the CDR3 is TGCGCCAGCAGCCAAGATTTAAGAGGACAAACCTCTTCTGGGGCCAACGTCCTGACTTTC. The chain links TRBV4-1 to TRBJ2-6, with D maybe TRBD1 (5 bases). The CDR3 loop spans 20 amino acids. V was pared by 0 bases and J by 1 base, with 19 bases between. Germline V gives CDR1 MGHRA, CDR2 YSYEKL.

The chain carries TRBV5-1 and TRBJ2-1, with unresolved D. The V end was cut by 8 bases, the J end by 8 bases, with 23 bases between. Germline CDR1 and CDR2: SGHRS and YFSETQ. The CDR3 is 15 residues long. The CDR3 protein is CASRNWRSAAHEQFF. The CDR3 bases are TGCGCCAGTAGGAATTGGAGATCCGCCGCCCATGAGCAGTTCTTC.

The chain joins TRBV6-6 to TRBJ1-1; 10 nucleotides agree with TRBD1. The V and J ends lost 6 bases and 5 bases, in that order; junction bases with no gene match: 6. The CDR3 length is 14 residues. CDR1 is MNHNY, CDR2 SVGAGI, per germline (reference sequence). In DNA, the CDR3 is TGTGCCAGCAGAGTGGACAGGGGGATAACTGAAGCTTTCTTT. Its translation: CASRVDRGITEAFF.

The chain joins TRBV9 to TRBJ1-2, with 8 bases lining up with TRBD1. CDR3 length: 16 residues. Germline trimming cut 4 bases from V and 0 bases from J; bases unmatched to any gene: 8. In germline, CDR1 is SGDLS, CDR2 YYNGEE. CDR3 nucleotide sequence: TGTGCCAGCAGCTCCACCGGGACAGGCTCTAACTATGGCTACACCTTC. Its protein is CASSSTGTGSNYGYTF. The full variable domain, in which reference TRBV9 and TRBJ1-2 provide the parts outside the CDR3, is DSGVTQTPKHLITATGQRVTLRCSPRSGDLSVYWYQQSLDQGLQFLIQYYNGEERAKGNILERFSAQQFPDLHSELNLSSLELGDSALYFCASSSTGTGSNYGYTFGSGTRLTVV.

The rearrangement links TRBV27 to TRBJ1-1, with D possibly matching TRBD1 (6 bases). Trimming left V 6 bases short and J 2 bases short, with 16 bases between. Germline loops: CDR1 MNHEY, CDR2 SMNVEV (reference sequence). The CDR3 sequence is 15 residues long. The CDR3 sequence is CASSAIGQLNTEAFF. Written as DNA, the CDR3 is TGTGCCAGCAGCGCGATTGGACAGTTAAACACTGAAGCTTTCTTT.

The chain uses TRBV6-5 and TRBJ2-3, with D tentatively TRBD2 (5 bases). V dropped 5 bases and J dropped 4 bases, with 16 bases sitting between them. The CDR3 sequence is 15 residues long. From germline, CDR1 is MNHEY and CDR2 SVGAGI. The CDR3, as DNA: TGTGCCAGCAGTCCTAGCCCTTCCCCGTCAGATACGCAGTATTTT. It is translated as CASSPSPSPSDTQYF.

The chain employs TRBV5-4 and TRBJ2-3, with D uncertain. The CDR3 contains 17 residues. The germline V gene has CDR1 SGHNT and CDR2 YYREEE (reference sequence). Trimming left V 0 bases short and J 5 bases short, with 19 bases between. CDR3 nucleotide sequence: TGTGCCAGCAGCTTGGCTCCGGACCTACCCCCGTTAGATACGCAGTATTTT. Translation: CASSLAPDLPPLDTQYF.

J is TRBJ2-2 and V is TRBV10-3, with D perhaps TRBD1 (6 bases). Trimming pared 0 bases from V and 2 bases from J, leaving 10 bases between. This CDR3 has 16 residues. Germline CDR1 ENHRY, CDR2 SYGVKD. This chain's CDR3 is CAISESKTGNTGELFF. CDR3 DNA sequence: TGTGCCATCAGTGAGTCGAAGACAGGTAACACCGGGGAGCTGTTTTTT.

The chain recombines TRBV11-3 with TRBJ2-2; a possible D gene is TRBD2 (5 bases). The CDR3 covers 16 residues. Germline V CDR1 and CDR2: SGHNT, YENEEA. V was trimmed by 4 bases and J by 1 base, leaving 13 bases between them. CDR3: CASSSILGRNTGELFF. CDR3 coding DNA: TGTGCCAGCAGCTCGATACTAGGCAGGAACACCGGGGAGCTGTTTTTT.

This sequence joins TRBV13 and TRBJ2-6, with 7 bases fitting TRBD2. This CDR3 contains 16 residues. The junction had 6 bases not matched to a gene; V was cut back by 5 bases and J by 2 bases. Germline loops: CDR1 PRHDT, CDR2 FYEKMQ (reference sequence). The CDR3 sequence is CASSPGGRPGANVLTF. CDR3 DNA sequence: TGTGCCAGCAGCCCGGGGGGTCGCCCTGGGGCCAACGTCCTGACTTTC.

This sequence joins TRBV5-6 and TRBJ2-7; 10 bases are a match to TRBD2. The CDR3 is 16 amino acids. The germline V gene encodes CDR1 SGHDT and CDR2 YYEEEE. J gave up 6 bases and V 4 bases, and 13 bases lay outside the gene matches. The CDR3 here is CASSVTSGWAAGEQYF. Written as DNA, the CDR3 is TGTGCCAGCAGCGTGACTAGCGGGTGGGCGGCGGGCGAGCAGTACTTC.

The chain uses TRBV7-9 and TRBJ2-7; TRBD1 is a possible D gene (6 bases). The length of the CDR3 is 13 residues. V was cut by 2 bases and J by 5 bases, with 10 bases left in between. Germline values: CDR1 SEHNR, CDR2 FQNEAQ (reference sequence). CDR3 bases: TGTGCCAGCAGCTTAACCAGGGGCGACGAGCAGTACTTC. Translation: CASSLTRGDEQYF.

For this clone: The same CDR3 is also encoded by other DNA sequences in this sample. This chain links TRBV7-9 with TRBJ1-5, with D unclear. Trimming stripped 2 bases from V and 2 bases from J, with 7 bases between. The CDR3 runs 14 residues. The germline V gene encodes CDR1 SEHNR and CDR2 FQNEAQ (reference sequence). CDR3 DNA: TGTGCCAGCAGCTTAACCGGAGGCAATCAGCCCCAGCATTTT. It translates to CASSLTGGNQPQHF.

The sample holds one count of this clone. J is TRBJ1-3 and V is TRBV7-2, with D perhaps TRBD1 (5 bases). This CDR3 contains 19 residues. The germline gives CDR1 SGHTA, CDR2 FQGNSA. Trimming removed 2 bases at V and 0 bases at J, with 20 bases between. CDR3 residues: CASSLIVRVGAPSGNTIYF. The CDR3 DNA sequence: TGTGCCAGCAGCTTAATCGTCCGTGTTGGGGCTCCCTCTGGAAACACCATATATTTT.

This chain joins TRBV7-9 and TRBJ2-7; 8 bases are a match to TRBD2. The length of the CDR3 is 16 residues. Germline CDR1 and CDR2: SEHNR and FQNEAQ (reference sequence). V gave up 5 bases and J gave up 4 bases; unmatched junction bases: 13. The CDR3 region is CASSLLPGLGTYEQYF. DNA of the CDR3: TGTGCCAGCAGCCTACTGCCGGGACTAGGTACTTACGAGCAGTACTTC.

The rearrangement joins TRBV27 to TRBJ2-2; no clear D gene. From germline, CDR1 is MNHEY and CDR2 SMNVEV (reference sequence). The CDR3 runs 12 residues. The V end was cut by 3 bases, the J end by 6 bases, with 5 bases between. As DNA, the CDR3 is TGTGCCAGCAGTTTCGTGGCCGGGGAGCTGTTTTTT. This codes for CASSFVAGELFF.

The chain couples TRBV28 to TRBJ2-7; 10 bases are a match to TRBD2. V lost 5 bases, J lost 2 bases, and 9 bases stayed unmatched. CDR1 is MDHEN and CDR2 is SYDVKM in the germline V gene. CDR3 length equals 16 residues. The CDR3 DNA sequence: TGTGCCAGCAGTCTCATATCAGCGGGAGGGCCCTACGAGCAGTACTTC. Its protein product is CASSLISAGGPYEQYF. The full variable domain, in which reference TRBV28 and TRBJ2-7 provide the parts outside the CDR3, is DVKVTQSSRYLVKRTGEKVFLECVQDMDHENMFWYRQDPGLGLRLIYFSYDVKMKEKGDIPEGYSVSREKKERFSLILESASTNQTSMYLCASSLISAGGPYEQYFGPGTRLTVT.

As concerns this clone: At the DNA level, this CDR3 is encoded by other sequences in the same sample as well. This chain connects TRBV27 to TRBJ2-1; D is undetermined. Germline V gene data show CDR1 as MNHEY and CDR2 as SMNVEV (reference sequence). The V gene lost 3 bases and the J gene lost 0 bases, with 9 bases spanning the gap. The CDR3 consists of 15 residues. The CDR3 loop is CASSLLLSSYNEQFF. The CDR3 bases are TGTGCCAGCAGTTTGCTTCTGAGCTCCTACAATGAGCAGTTCTTC.

To note about this clone: This sample includes further DNA sequences coding for the same CDR3. The chain combines TRBV29-1 with TRBJ2-1; D remains ambiguous. The germline V gene encodes CDR1 SQVTM and CDR2 ANQGSEA. Trimming cost V 4 bases and J 0 bases, with 7 bases left between them. This CDR3 comprises 13 residues. CDR3 residues: CSVAVSSYNEQFF. The CDR3 DNA sequence: TGCAGCGTTGCAGTTAGCTCCTACAATGAGCAGTTCTTC.

This sequence joins TRBV2 and TRBJ2-1, with D perhaps assigned TRBD1 or TRBD2 (6 bases each). Germline V lookup: CDR1 SNHLY, CDR2 FYNNEI. Trimming removed 8 bases at V and 8 bases at J, with 13 bases between. The CDR3 has 12 amino acids. CDR3 bases: TGTGCCAGCCTACCCGGGGGCCATGAGCAGTTCTTC. Its translation: CASLPGGHEQFF.

The CDR3 coding sequence is TGTGCCAGCAGCTTACCAGACAGACGAATTGGCTACACCTTC. Its protein product is CASSLPDRRIGYTF. The chain carries TRBV7-9 and TRBJ1-2; maybe TRBD1 (5 bases). This CDR3 spans 14 amino acids. In germline, CDR1 is SEHNR, CDR2 FQNEAQ (reference sequence). Between the trimmed V and J ends, which lost 2 bases and 7 bases, there was a span of 14 bases.

The chain recombines TRBV10-3 with TRBJ2-3; 8 nucleotides align to TRBD2. The CDR3 extends over 14 amino acids. Germline V gene lookup returns CDR1 ENHRY and CDR2 SYGVKD. Losses at the gene ends were 4 bases for V and 0 bases for J; bases not matched to a gene: 0. The CDR3 DNA reads as TGTGCCATCAGTGCTAGCGGGAGCACAGATACGCAGTATTTT. This encodes CAISASGSTDTQYF.

The J gene is TRBJ1-1, the V gene TRBV5-1; D is unclear. The CDR3 loop spans 12 amino acids. V was trimmed by 8 bases and J by 3 bases, leaving 11 bases between them. Germline loops: CDR1 SGHRS, CDR2 YFSETQ. The CDR3 protein is CASLAPDTEAFF. The CDR3 DNA sequence: TGCGCCAGTCTGGCCCCCGACACTGAAGCTTTCTTT.

This sequence joins TRBV7-9 and TRBJ2-3; D gene uncertain. CDR3 length equals 14 residues. V lost 4 bases, J lost 7 bases, and 15 bases lay in between. Germline CDR1 is SEHNR and CDR2 is FQNEAQ (reference sequence). The CDR3 bases are TGTGCCAGCAGCTCCCGTAGTGAGGCCCATACGCAGTATTTT. Translated: CASSSRSEAHTQYF. Full variable domain (remainder filled in from reference TRBV7-9 and TRBJ2-3): DTGVSQNPRHKITKRGQNVTFRCDPISEHNRLYWYRQTLGQGPEFLTYFQNEAQLEKSRLLSDRFSAERPKGSFSTLEIQRTEQGDSAMYLCASSSRSEAHTQYFGPGTRLTVL.